The 32 T cell receptor beta chains below were found in one sample sequenced in a study of blood T cell repertoires in COVID-19. Sequencing used immunoSEQ multiplex PCR; TCRdb keeps in-frame clones, though not all of them. The sample yields around 450,000 clones, about nine tenths seen once. Sequences were obtained from PBMCs or T cells enriched from blood (not recorded which). The receptors derive from a woman aged 18-29 years who had recovered from COVID-19.

J is TRBJ1-1 and V is TRBV11-2; maybe TRBD1 (5 bases). V shed 1 base and J shed 0 bases, with 12 bases lying between them. The germline V gene has CDR1 SGHAT and CDR2 FQNNGV. The CDR3 totals 16 residues. The CDR3 spells CASSLVDNAMNTEAFF. The CDR3 DNA is TGTGCCAGCAGCTTAGTGGACAACGCCATGAACACTGAAGCTTTCTTT. Full variable domain (missing parts from reference TRBV11-2 and TRBJ1-1): EAGVAQSPRYKIIEKRQSVAFWCNPISGHATLYWYQQILGQGPKLLIQFQNNGVVDDSQLPKDRFSAERLKGVDSTLKIQPAKLEDSAVYLCASSLVDNAMNTEAFFGQGTRLTVV.

The count of this clone is one. This chain connects TRBV14 to TRBJ1-2; no firm D call. CDR3 size: 14 residues. Looked up from germline, CDR1 is SGHDN and CDR2 is FVKESK. V was shortened by 4 bases and J by 2 bases, with 11 bases between the two germline ends. CDR3 in amino acids: CASSPLTENYGYTF. The CDR3 DNA is TGTGCCAGCAGCCCTTTAACTGAAAACTATGGCTACACCTTC.

The chain has TRBV6-5 and TRBJ1-2; D may be TRBD1 (6 bases). From germline, CDR1 is MNHEY and CDR2 SVGAGI. The CDR3 sequence is 16 residues long. V was shortened by 2 bases and J by 7 bases, with 20 bases between the two germline ends. CDR3 sequence reads: CASSYPPGGADGGYTF. The DNA for the CDR3 is TGTGCCAGCAGTTACCCGCCGGGGGGGGCGGATGGTGGCTACACCTTC.

The V and J genes are TRBV5-6 and TRBJ1-2; TRBD1 agrees at 7 bases. Germline V gene data show CDR1 as SGHDT and CDR2 as YYEEEE. V lost 1 base to trimming and J lost 8 bases; unmatched junction nucleotides: 14. CDR3 length: 16 residues. The CDR3 loop is CASSLPPGQTRGGYTF. CDR3 in DNA: TGTGCCAGCAGCTTGCCCCCGGGACAGACTAGGGGGGGCTACACCTTC.

CDR3 amino acids: CASRTWAGGTDTQYF. The CDR3 DNA is TGTGCCAGCCGCACGTGGGCGGGGGGCACAGATACGCAGTATTTT. The chain links TRBV6-5 to TRBJ2-3; 7 bases agree with TRBD2. CDR1 and CDR2 (germline): MNHEY, SVGAGI. Trimming at V came to 8 bases and at J to 1 base, leaving 9 bases not matched to a gene. The CDR3 runs 15 residues.

This rearrangement joins TRBV27 to TRBJ1-4; no reliable D call. In germline, CDR1 is MNHEY, CDR2 SMNVEV (reference sequence). The CDR3 totals 13 residues. The germline V and J ends were trimmed by 4 bases and 7 bases, with 10 bases remaining between them. The CDR3 region has the DNA TGTGCCAGCAGTTCACACTATAGTGAAAAACTGTTTTTT. This sequence encodes CASSSHYSEKLFF. The full variable domain, in which reference TRBV27 and TRBJ1-4 provide the parts outside the CDR3, is EAQVTQNPRYLITVTGKKLTVTCSQNMNHEYMSWYRQDPGLGLRQIYYSMNVEVTDKGDVPEGYKVSRKEKRNFPLILESPSPNQTSLYFCASSSHYSEKLFFGSGTQLSVL.

This clone was seen once. The chain links TRBV7-2 to TRBJ1-5; D is possibly TRBD1 (5 bases). The V and J ends lost 5 bases and 7 bases respectively, with 12 bases between them. Germline values: CDR1 SGHTA, CDR2 FQGNSA. The CDR3 contains 13 residues. CDR3 region: CASSLSGGQPQHF. CDR3 nucleotides: TGTGCCAGCAGCCTGTCGGGGGGACAGCCCCAGCATTTT. The full variable domain, with the rest looked up from reference TRBV7-2 and TRBJ1-5, is GAGVSQSPSNKVTEKGKDVELRCDPISGHTALYWYRQSLGQGLEFLIYFQGNSAPDKSGLPSDRFSAERTGGSVSTLTIQRTQQEDSAVYLCASSLSGGQPQHFGDGTRLSIL.

The chain carries TRBV27 and TRBJ2-1, with 9 bases aligning to TRBD1. This CDR3 spans 15 amino acids. The germline V gene encodes CDR1 MNHEY and CDR2 SMNVEV (reference sequence). The J segment lost 6 bases and the V segment lost 6 bases, leaving 9 bases of the junction unmatched. CDR3 sequence (DNA): TGTGCCAGCAGCCGGGCCGGGACAGGGCTCAATGAGCAGTTCTTC. Its translation is CASSRAGTGLNEQFF.

The chain uses TRBV7-9 and TRBJ1-4; the match to TRBD1 covers 8 bases. V gave up 6 bases and J gave up 6 bases; unmatched junction bases: 9. The germline CDR1 and CDR2 sequences are SEHNR and FQNEAQ (reference sequence). This CDR3 region has 15 residues. CDR3 in amino acids: CASSLSQGGDEKLFF. In DNA form, the CDR3 reads TGTGCCAGCAGTCTATCACAGGGGGGAGATGAAAAACTGTTTTTT.

This chain joins TRBV4-1 and TRBJ1-3; D may be TRBD1 (6 bases). Germline values: CDR1 MGHRA, CDR2 YSYEKL. Trimming pared 1 base from V and 2 bases from J, leaving 15 bases between. The CDR3 has 17 residues. The CDR3 is CASSQVFGQTPGNTIYF. DNA of the CDR3: TGCGCCAGCAGCCAAGTATTTGGACAGACTCCTGGAAACACCATATATTTT.

This sequence joins TRBV18 and TRBJ2-7; D perhaps matches TRBD2 (6 bases). The CDR3 is 16 residues long. Trimming took 2 bases from V and 0 from J, leaving 14 bases between them. Per germline, CDR1 KGHSH and CDR2 LQKENI. The CDR3 DNA follows: TGTGCCAGCTCACCAGCGGGACTGAGGAGCTCCTACGAGCAGTACTTC. Translated: CASSPAGLRSSYEQYF.

There are a few counts of this clone. The genes are TRBV28 and TRBJ2-2, with 8 bases matching TRBD1. The germline CDR1 and CDR2 sequences are MDHEN and SYDVKM. V was pared by 7 bases and J by 6 bases, with 10 bases of the junction left unmatched. The CDR3 is made up of 15 amino acids. CDR3 sequence reads: CASKPSDRDSGELFF. The CDR3 DNA reads TGTGCCAGCAAACCCTCGGACAGGGATTCCGGGGAGCTGTTTTTT.

The chain uses TRBV19 and TRBJ1-5; D uncertain. V was trimmed by 8 bases and J by 0 bases, leaving 11 bases between them. This CDR3 has 14 residues. Germline V gene data show CDR1 as LNHDA and CDR2 as SQIVND (reference sequence). CDR3 residues: CASCSRDSNQPQHF. The CDR3 nucleotides read TGTGCCAGTTGTTCCCGGGATAGCAATCAGCCCCAGCATTTT.

The gene calls are TRBV5-4 and TRBJ2-7; D possibly corresponds to TRBD1 (5 bases). The CDR3 runs 15 residues. The V and J ends lost 5 bases and 1 base respectively, with 16 bases between them. Germline-derived CDR1 and CDR2 are SGHNT and YYREEE (reference sequence). The CDR3 region has the DNA TGTGCCAGCAGTCACGCAGGGAATAGGTCCTACGAGCAGTACTTC. Translating gives CASSHAGNRSYEQYF. Based on the CDR3 plus reference TRBV5-4 and TRBJ2-7, the full variable domain is ETGVTQSPTHLIKTRGQQVTLRCSSQSGHNTVSWYQQALGQGPQFIFQYYREEENGRGNFPPRFSGLQFPNYSSELNVNALELDDSALYLCASSHAGNRSYEQYFGPGTRLTVT.

The J gene is TRBJ1-5, the V gene TRBV11-1, with TRBD1 matching 8 bases. The V and J ends lost 8 bases and 6 bases, in that order; junction bases with no gene match: 15. The CDR3 is 16 residues long. CDR1 is SGHAT, CDR2 FQDESV, per germline (reference sequence). CDR3 coding DNA: TGTGCCAGCCACCTCATCAGGGGGCGCCGGGGTCAGCCCCAGCATTTT. It yields the protein CASHLIRGRRGQPQHF.

V is TRBV24-1 and J is TRBJ2-3, with 10 nucleotides matching TRBD1. Germline values: CDR1 KGHDR, CDR2 SFDVKD. The CDR3 sequence is 16 residues long. V trimming: 4 bases; J trimming: 3 bases; junction bases outside the gene matches: 6. The CDR3 protein is CATSDLTGGTTDTQYF. DNA of the CDR3: TGTGCCACCAGTGACCTGACAGGGGGCACAACAGATACGCAGTATTTT.

The CDR3 is CASSTEAGRGYTF. In DNA, the CDR3 is TGCGCCAGCAGCACGGAAGCGGGTCGGGGCTACACCTTC. The chain employs TRBV5-1 and TRBJ1-2; D remains unclear. CDR3 length: 13 amino acids. The V end was cut by 4 bases, the J end by 8 bases, with 15 bases between. Germline values: CDR1 SGHRS, CDR2 YFSETQ.

This chain joins TRBV6-5 and TRBJ1-1; no firm D call. Germline V CDR1 and CDR2: MNHEY, SVGAGI. Trimming took 2 bases from V and 0 from J, leaving 4 bases between them. This CDR3 contains 13 residues. The DNA of the CDR3 is TGTGCCAGCAGTTACCAGGTGAACACTGAAGCTTTCTTT. Residues: CASSYQVNTEAFF.

The rearrangement links TRBV14 to TRBJ2-7; D perhaps matches TRBD1 (6 bases). This CDR3 has 13 amino acids. Germline V CDR1 and CDR2: SGHDN, FVKESK. The V end was cut by 3 bases, the J end by 3 bases, with 9 bases between. The CDR3, as DNA: TGTGCCAGCAGCCAGCCAGGGGACTACGAGCAGTACTTC. Translated, it gives CASSQPGDYEQYF. Full variable domain (outside the CDR3, taken from reference TRBV14 and TRBJ2-7): EAGVTQFPSHSVIEKGQTVTLRCDPISGHDNLYWYRRVMGKEIKFLLHFVKESKQDESGMPNNRFLAERTGGTYSTLKVQPAELEDSGVYFCASSQPGDYEQYFGPGTRLTVT.

This clone was seen only a few times. The chain combines TRBV27 with TRBJ2-7; TRBD2 matches 9 bases. V shed 3 bases and J 6 bases; nucleotides not matched to a gene: 12. The germline gives CDR1 MNHEY, CDR2 SMNVEV (reference sequence). This CDR3 is 16 amino acids long. CDR3 DNA: TGTGCCAGCAGTTTCCGGTGGGCGGGGGGGCCGATCGAGCAGTACTTC. It codes for CASSFRWAGGPIEQYF.

The rearrangement links TRBV7-2 to TRBJ2-7; 7 bases fit TRBD1. The CDR3 totals 14 residues. V trimming: 5 bases; J trimming: 0 bases; junction bases outside the gene matches: 4. Germline CDR1 reads SGHTA; CDR2 reads FQGNSA. The CDR3 sequence is CASSLGQLSYEQYF. The CDR3 nucleotides read TGTGCCAGCAGCCTGGGACAGCTCTCCTACGAGCAGTACTTC.

This clone was observed a handful of times. V gene TRBV9 combines with J gene TRBJ1-4, with 7 nucleotides matching TRBD1. CDR1 and CDR2 from the germline V gene are SGDLS and YYNGEE. Trimming at V came to 4 bases and at J to 0 bases, leaving 6 bases not matched to a gene. The CDR3 has 16 residues. Written as DNA, the CDR3 is TGTGCCAGCAGCCCGGGACAGCCCGCAACTAATGAAAAACTGTTTTTT. Translation gives CASSPGQPATNEKLFF.

The chain is built from TRBV14 and TRBJ1-6; 11 bases agree with TRBD1. V shed 4 bases, J shed 10 bases, and the junction held 6 bases outside the gene matches. The CDR3 has 15 amino acids. Germline assignment: CDR1 SGHDN and CDR2 FVKESK. CDR3 coding DNA: TGTGCCAGCAGCCCCTCCTGGACAGGGGGCTCACCCCTCCACTTT. It translates to CASSPSWTGGSPLHF.

V usage is TRBV28 and J usage is TRBJ1-5, with a possible D match to TRBD1 (6 bases). CDR1 and CDR2 from the germline V gene are MDHEN and SYDVKM. This CDR3 has 15 residues. Between the trimmed V and J ends, which lost 3 bases and 5 bases, there was a span of 14 bases. CDR3 sequence reads: CASSFGRGSDQPQHF. As DNA, the CDR3 is TGTGCCAGCAGTTTCGGCAGGGGATCCGATCAGCCCCAGCATTTT.

V is TRBV28 and J is TRBJ2-7; 8 bases line up with TRBD2. The CDR3 contains 11 residues. V gave up 11 bases and J gave up 7 bases; unmatched junction bases: 7. Germline V gene lookup returns CDR1 MDHEN and CDR2 SYDVKM. The CDR3 reads CAATAGGEQYF. The CDR3 nucleotides read TGTGCCGCTACGGCGGGGGGAGAGCAGTACTTC.

The chain couples TRBV6-6 to TRBJ1-1, with a weak D call TRBD1 (6 bases). There are 11 residues in the CDR3. Looked up from germline, CDR1 is MNHNY and CDR2 is SVGAGI (reference sequence). V lost 4 bases and J lost 7, with 7 bases in between. CDR3 loop: CASSWTDEAFF. The DNA of the CDR3 is TGTGCCAGCAGTTGGACAGATGAAGCTTTCTTT.

The chain is built from TRBV4-1 and TRBJ2-7, with D possibly being TRBD2 (6 bases). V was clipped by 4 bases and J by 0 bases, with 7 bases between them. Germline CDR1 reads MGHRA; CDR2 reads YSYEKL. This CDR3 is 13 amino acids long. The CDR3 loop reads CASSREVSYEQYF. The CDR3 nucleotides are TGCGCCAGCAGCCGGGAGGTCTCCTACGAGCAGTACTTC.

This clone was seen a single time. The rearrangement links TRBV6-4 to TRBJ2-6; no clear D. Trimming shortened V by 2 bases and J by 2 bases, and 10 bases separated the two germline ends. Germline CDR1 reads MRHNA; CDR2 reads SNTAGT. CDR3 length equals 16 residues. The CDR3, as DNA: TGTGCCAGCAGTGACCTTGCGGCGCCTGGGGCCAACGTCCTGACTTTC. Translating gives CASSDLAAPGANVLTF.

This chain connects TRBV27 to TRBJ1-1; no firm D call. The CDR3 runs 15 residues. Trimming removed 2 bases at V and 3 bases at J, with 13 bases between. Germline CDR1 reads MNHEY; CDR2 reads SMNVEV (reference sequence). The CDR3 loop is CASSLGGPWDTEAFF. In nucleotides, the CDR3 is TGTGCCAGCAGTTTAGGAGGACCCTGGGACACTGAAGCTTTCTTT.

This clone was seen a few times. Other DNA sequences in this specimen translate into the identical CDR3. The J gene is TRBJ2-3, the V gene TRBV5-1; 8 positions match TRBD2. This CDR3 comprises 15 residues. Germline loops: CDR1 SGHRS, CDR2 YFSETQ. V shed 1 base, J shed 6 bases, and the junction held 7 bases outside the gene matches. The CDR3 is CASSLLAGGADTQYF. In nucleotides, the CDR3 is TGCGCCAGCAGCTTGTTGGCCGGGGGGGCGGATACGCAGTATTTT.

This rearrangement joins TRBV9 to TRBJ1-2; D is unclear. Germline CDR1 reads SGDLS; CDR2 reads YYNGEE. The CDR3 covers 14 residues. Trimming left V 3 bases short and J 0 bases short, with 9 bases between. This CDR3 reads CASSGTGTNYGYTF. The CDR3 nucleotides read TGTGCCAGCAGCGGAACCGGGACTAACTATGGCTACACCTTC.

The V and J genes are TRBV24-1 and TRBJ2-3; maybe TRBD2 (6 bases). Trimming stripped 7 bases from V and 0 bases from J, with 10 bases between. The CDR3 has 14 amino acids. Per the germline V gene, CDR1 is KGHDR and CDR2 is SFDVKD. The CDR3 region is CATSPRGSTDTQYF. CDR3 DNA sequence: TGTGCCACCAGCCCCCGGGGGAGCACAGATACGCAGTATTTT.